The rows below give T cell receptor beta chains drawn from one sample of a study of cytomegalovirus exposure and HLA in healthy donors. Some clones are missing from TCRdb's copy, which holds only in-frame ones; the method was immunoSEQ multiplex PCR. The sample shows about 140,000 clones, roughly 79% of them seen only once. Material for sequencing was PBMCs. The receptors come from a man aged 30 to 39 in good health and CMV-seropositive. CDR3s include the opening cysteine and the closing phenylalanine or tryptophan. Only part of the rows carry a size: once, few, many, or a class if the clone is expanded.

TRBJ2-4,TRBV27,few,CASSKDLGQGGNIQYF
TRBJ2-3,TRBV9,NA,CASSVGSSGGTDTQYF
TRBJ1-2,TRBV28,NA,CASSEPGQGKGYTF
TRBJ2-3,TRBV18,NA,CASSPTRLAGAPSSTDTQYF
TRBJ1-5,TRBV10-3,few,CAISAGGLGQPQHF
TRBJ2-2,TRBV5-1,NA,CASSARQGLNTGELFF
TRBJ2-7,TRBV21-1,NA,CASSKGVVGVYEQYF
TRBJ1-1,TRBV6-5,NA,CASRIGGGTEAFF
TRBJ1-4,TRBV14,NA,CASSVDRGNEKLFF
TRBJ1-2,TRBV2,few,CASSDKWGQGFGTF
TRBJ1-1,TRBV7-9,NA,CASSLGGGMNTEAFF
TRBJ1-2,TRBV2,NA,CASFRVLRAYGYTF
TRBJ2-7,TRBV29-1,NA,CSGLSRQGLLSYEQYF
TRBJ2-5,TRBV29-1,NA,CSADIGTVETQYF
TRBJ1-1,TRBV14,NA,CASSQETFWGVAEAFF
TRBJ1-5,TRBV30,NA,CAWSVYSNQPQHF
TRBJ2-1,TRBV7-9,once,CASSQPGSGNEQFF
TRBJ1-2,TRBV5-1,NA,CASSMTGDSPYGYTF
TRBJ2-7,TRBV28,NA,CASSVAGGAGEQYF
TRBJ1-2,TRBV28,NA,CASSLSPGGYGYTF
TRBJ1-5,TRBV5-5,NA,CASSSRTGENQPQHF